The next 11 T cell receptor beta chains were all read from a single sample in a study of blood T cell repertoires in COVID-19. The table came from immunoSEQ multiplex PCR; TCRdb's copy has only in-frame clones and leaves some out. Of nearly 300,000 clones listed, about 91% are singletons. Material: peripheral blood. The source is a woman in her thirties who had recovered from COVID-19.

The J gene is TRBJ2-1, the V gene TRBV28, with a weak D call TRBD1 (5 bases). Germline V gene sequence: CDR1 MDHEN, CDR2 SYDVKM. The CDR3 extends over 11 amino acids. CDR3 residues: CVCRSGNEQFF. The CDR3 bases are TGTGTTTGCCGGTCAGGGAATGAGCAGTTCTTC.

The V and J genes are TRBV4-2 and TRBJ2-5; 16 positions agree with TRBD2. The junction had 3 bases not matched to a gene; V was cut back by 4 bases and J by 4 bases. The germline CDR1 and CDR2 sequences are LGHNA and YNFKEQ. CDR3 length: 16 residues. The CDR3 DNA reads as TGTGCCAGCAGCCGAGGGACTAGCGGGGGGGGAGAGACCCAGTACTTC. It is translated as CASSRGTSGGGETQYF.

The J gene is TRBJ1-1, the V gene TRBV27, with D possibly being TRBD1 (5 bases). Trimming cost V 6 bases and J 2 bases, with 19 bases left between them. Germline V gene lookup returns CDR1 MNHEY and CDR2 SMNVEV (reference sequence). The CDR3 length is 16 residues. The CDR3 region is CASSLVSWGLNTEAFF. The CDR3 DNA is TGTGCCAGCAGCTTGGTGTCGTGGGGACTAAACACTGAAGCTTTCTTT.

Details on this clone: Within the sample, other DNA sequences also encode this same CDR3. J is TRBJ2-3 and V is TRBV30, with unresolved D. Between the trimmed V and J ends, which lost 0 bases and 2 bases, there was a span of 6 bases. There are 13 residues in the CDR3. CDR1 GTSNPN and CDR2 SVGIG come from the germline V gene (reference sequence). CDR3 in DNA: TGTGCCTGGAGTGTTGGGCTCACAGATACGCAGTATTTT. This gives the protein CAWSVGLTDTQYF.

The J gene is TRBJ1-2, the V gene TRBV5-1; 8 nucleotides match TRBD1. From germline, CDR1 is SGHRS and CDR2 YFSETQ. The CDR3 length is 19 residues. J lost 5 bases, V lost 3 bases, and 21 bases had no gene match. CDR3 DNA: TGCGCCAGCAGCTCAACCCGGCCTTTGGCCCAGGGGGCACCTTATGGCTACACCTTC. Protein product: CASSSTRPLAQGAPYGYTF.

The rearrangement links TRBV7-6 to TRBJ2-2, with D possibly being TRBD1 (5 bases). This CDR3 is built from 15 residues. Germline values: CDR1 SGHVS, CDR2 FNYEAQ. Trimming removed 8 bases from V and 0 bases from J, with 13 bases in between. The DNA for the CDR3 is TGTGCCAGCGAAAAAGGGGCAGCGAACACCGGGGAGCTGTTTTTT. Translated, it gives CASEKGAANTGELFF.

This clone was seen a handful of times. The gene calls are TRBV5-6 and TRBJ2-3, with D maybe TRBD2 (6 bases). CDR1 is SGHDT and CDR2 is YYEEEE in the germline V gene. This CDR3 comprises 13 residues. V lost 4 bases and J lost 7, with 13 bases in between. This CDR3 reads CASSPGTLHTQYF. CDR3 nucleotides: TGTGCCAGCAGCCCCGGGACTTTACATACGCAGTATTTT.

The CDR3 bases are TGTGCCACCAGGCCTCCGGGGGGCAGAACCGGGGAGCTGTTTTTT. Its translation is CATRPPGGRTGELFF. This chain joins TRBV15 and TRBJ2-2; TRBD2 is a possible D gene (7 bases). Germline V lookup: CDR1 LNHNV, CDR2 YYDKDF (reference sequence). V was clipped by 6 bases and J by 5 bases, with 16 bases between them. The CDR3 contains 15 residues.

This clone was seen once. This chain connects TRBV6-5 to TRBJ1-5; no definite D call. Trimming left V 6 bases short and J 0 bases short, with 12 bases between. Looked up from germline, CDR1 is MNHEY and CDR2 is SVGAGI. CDR3 size: 15 residues. The CDR3 DNA reads as TGTGCCAGCAGGGGTGACACTTATAGCAATCAGCCCCAGCATTTT. It translates to CASRGDTYSNQPQHF.

This clone occurred once. This chain joins TRBV29-1 and TRBJ2-7, with a possible D match to TRBD2 (6 bases). The CDR3 contains 12 residues. Deletions cut 4 bases from V and 3 bases from J, with 10 bases between. In germline, CDR1 is SQVTM, CDR2 ANQGSEA. CDR3 in DNA: TGCAGCGTTGGGGACGGGGGCTACGAGCAGTACTTC. Its protein product is CSVGDGGYEQYF.

The V and J genes are TRBV19 and TRBJ1-3; TRBD1 is a possible D gene (5 bases). Germline CDR1 LNHDA, CDR2 SQIVND (reference sequence). Trimming left V 3 bases short and J 2 bases short, with 11 bases between. The CDR3 covers 15 residues. The CDR3 sequence: CASSIRRGAGNTIYF. CDR3 coding DNA: TGTGCCAGTAGTATCAGGCGGGGCGCTGGAAACACCATATATTTT.